This T cell receptor (beta chain) derives from a study of shared clonotypes between healthy human individuals. V shed 0 bases and J shed 7 bases, with 14 bases lying between them. CDR3 length: 14 residues. The germline CDR1 and CDR2 sequences are SGHRS and YFSETQ. Only in-frame clones appear in the TCRdb table, and some are missing; sequencing was by immunoSEQ multiplex PCR. The sample shows roughly 2.5 million clones, more than 90% of them seen only once. The chain joins TRBV5-1 to TRBJ2-7, with D maybe TRBD1 (5 bases). The sequence was obtained from a man younger than 35 in good health. The specimen sequenced was naive CD4+ T cells sorted from blood. Subset: CD45RA+ positively selected. CDR3 residues: CASSLGYGQGEQYF. In DNA form, the CDR3 reads TGCGCCAGCAGCTTGGGCTACGGCCAGGGAGAGCAGTACTTC.